This TCR beta chain appears in the sequencing data of a study of T cell responses to AZD1222 COVID-19 vaccine listed by TCRdb under 2021. In terms of the full investigation: A total of 233 trial participants underwent TCR sequencing, of whom 200 to 220 had received two doses of AZD1222 and around 26 had received two doses of the MenACWY control vaccine. Trial participants were enrolled by age into 18-55, 56-69 and 70-plus year subgroups, with approximately 150, 28 and 58 TCR-sequenced participants respectively.

From the cysteine through the phenylalanine, the CDR3 covers 14 amino acids. Only the CDR3 DNA stays, 42 bases, in frame from base 1. CDR1 and CDR2, looked up from the germline V gene (reference sequence), are LNHDA and SQIVND. The junction shows trimming of 4 bases on V and 6 bases on J, plus 16 bases between the germline ends. The CDR3 regions of human TCRbeta chains were analyzed by immunosequencing. The source study handled its data this way. TCRs in the repertoires were matched against a reference library of SARS-CoV-2-specific TCRs that had been generated with the MIRA antigen-specificity platform. Breadth meant the fraction of unique TCRs that were SARS-CoV-2-associated, whereas depth meant the fraction of total T cells that were SARS-CoV-2-associated. Each spike-specific TCR was assigned to its reactive spike region and to a CD4 or CD8 class using the MIRA data. Log10-transformed breadth and depth values were compared by one-way ANOVA with Sidak's multiple comparisons tests. As stored in TCRdb, this immuneACCESS dataset retains in-frame rearrangements with V and J assigned. A fraction of the clones does not appear; measured against another copy, unresolved V genes explain less than half of the discrepancy, and the remainder lacks a known reason. Clone size and V and J calls were adopted from that table, with D and trimming inferred from the DNA. Within this sample are 150,000 to 200,000 clones, with around 88% of them counted one time only. The ten largest clones add up to around a tenth of the sample.

According to the study, the label for this sample's time point signals: about 28 days (+/-7) after the second vaccine dose. Because spike-specific TCR depth and breadth did not differ between the two schedules, AZD1222 recipients who got a second dose at roughly 4 weeks were pooled with those who got a second dose at roughly 12 weeks. Vaccinee samples were obtained from the UK trials COV001 and COV002, which included a single-blind randomized controlled phase 2/3 trial of AZD1222 (ChAdOx1 nCoV-19) in healthy adults. For TCRbeta chain sequencing, PBMC samples from trial participants were taken at day 0 and at day 28 after the second dose. Regarding this clone: Its antigen specificity is not known. Per-base qualities were not stored, and no clone one base away is much larger.

The study at large found these results: Participants were mostly white British, with more females than males. The authors suggested clonal diversity may have been underestimated. The vaccine-associated CD4 TCRs covered the entire spike protein, and the dominant responses fell in regions 160-218 and 743-854. In the small 56-69-year group, the increase in depth fell short of significance, most likely because of low power. Conclusions about previously exposed vaccinees were limited because only a handful of AZD1222 recipients were SARS-CoV-2 seropositive at baseline. After two AZD1222 doses, spike-specific TCR breadth and depth were significantly higher than at day 0 and than in MenACWY recipients. Because no day 14 peak-response samples were available, repertoires were characterized only after the peak T cell response. Reportedly, almost half of the unique spike-specific TCRs recognized epitopes lying outside the regions that are mutated in the B.1.351 and B.1.1.7 variants.

This material consisted of peripheral blood, taken 28 days after the second AZD1222 dose. The chain employs TRBV19 and TRBJ2-7; too little of a D gene remains to name it. This TCR was recovered from an adult who received the AZD1222 COVID-19 vaccine. The CDR3 protein: CASSTPSITREQYF. The nucleotides are TGTGCCAGTAGTACCCCCTCAATTACTCGCGAGCAGTACTTC.